This passage covers 15 T cell receptor beta chains from one sample sequenced in a study of blood T cell repertoires in COVID-19. TCRdb keeps only in-frame clones here, not all; method: immunoSEQ multiplex PCR. The repertoire includes hundreds of thousands of clones, roughly 80% of them detected once, and approximately 9.1% sits in the top ten. Sequenced material: peripheral blood. The receptors were gathered from a man older than 75 with acute or convalescent COVID-19.

The genes are TRBV5-4 and TRBJ2-3, with 9 bases matching TRBD1. The V gene end was trimmed by 9 bases and the J gene end by 6 bases; junction bases not matched to a gene: 8. The germline V gene encodes CDR1 SGHNT and CDR2 YYREEE (reference sequence). The CDR3 runs 13 residues. The CDR3 coding sequence is TGTGCCACCGGGACAGGGTCGGTTGATACGCAGTATTTT. The encoded protein is CATGTGSVDTQYF.

This rearrangement joins TRBV10-2 to TRBJ1-2; no firm D call. Trimming stripped 2 bases from V and 2 bases from J, with 3 bases between. CDR3 length: 12 amino acids. Germline V gene sequence: CDR1 WSHSY, CDR2 SAAADI. In nucleotides, the CDR3 is TGCGCCAGCAGTGAGGGCAACTATGGCTACACCTTC. Amino acids: CASSEGNYGYTF.

This clone was seen just once. The chain carries TRBV11-2 and TRBJ2-2; D gene unclear. Looked up from germline, CDR1 is SGHAT and CDR2 is FQNNGV. The CDR3 runs to 16 residues. With 0 bases removed from V and 6 bases from J, the gap between germline ends came to 14 bases. The CDR3 nucleotides read TGTGCCAGCAGCTTAGATTGGGCCCAAACGGCCGGGGAGCTGTTTTTT. The encoded protein is CASSLDWAQTAGELFF. Full variable domain (rest looked up from reference TRBV11-2 and TRBJ2-2): EAGVAQSPRYKIIEKRQSVAFWCNPISGHATLYWYQQILGQGPKLLIQFQNNGVVDDSQLPKDRFSAERLKGVDSTLKIQPAKLEDSAVYLCASSLDWAQTAGELFFGEGSRLTVL.

CDR3: CATGTDANTGELFF. CDR3 DNA: TGTGCCACTGGGACTGACGCGAACACCGGGGAGCTGTTTTTT. V is TRBV19 and J is TRBJ2-2; the D gene is possibly TRBD2 (6 bases). Between the trimmed V and J ends, which lost 10 bases and 0 bases, there was a span of 12 bases. The CDR3 is 14 residues long. The germline V gene has CDR1 LNHDA and CDR2 SQIVND (reference sequence).

The chain recombines TRBV24-1 with TRBJ1-2; D is possibly TRBD1 (6 bases). Germline V gene lookup returns CDR1 KGHDR and CDR2 SFDVKD. The CDR3 is 13 amino acids. The V end lost 4 bases, the J end lost 7 bases, and 12 bases lay between the germline ends. The CDR3 sequence is CATSERDRRGYTF. DNA of the CDR3: TGTGCCACCAGTGAACGTGACAGGCGTGGCTACACCTTC.

CDR3 DNA sequence: TGTGCCAGTAGTCATGGGGGGACCCCCTACAATGAGCAGTTCTTC. Residues: CASSHGGTPYNEQFF. The chain has TRBV19 and TRBJ2-1; TRBD2 is a possible D gene (6 bases). This CDR3 comprises 15 residues. V was trimmed by 5 bases and J by 2 bases, leaving 13 bases between them. The germline V gene has CDR1 LNHDA and CDR2 SQIVND (reference sequence).

This sequence joins TRBV4-1 and TRBJ2-3; unclear D gene. The CDR3 length is 14 residues. Trimming took 3 bases from V and 0 from J, leaving 7 bases between them. In germline, CDR1 is MGHRA, CDR2 YSYEKL. The CDR3 nucleotides are TGCGCCAGCAGCCAGGGCCCTAGCACAGATACGCAGTATTTT. This translates into CASSQGPSTDTQYF.

This chain links TRBV25-1 with TRBJ2-3, with 10 bases that match TRBD1. This CDR3 is built from 17 residues. Germline CDR1 is MGHDK and CDR2 is SYGVNS. V dropped 1 base and J dropped 3; count of bases not matched to a gene: 7. The CDR3 DNA reads as TGTGCCAGCAGTGAATCTCCGGGACAGGGGATAACAGATACGCAGTATTTT. This gives the protein CASSESPGQGITDTQYF.

The V call is TRBV6-4, the J call TRBJ1-2; tentative D call: TRBD1 (6 bases). Germline CDR1 MRHNA, CDR2 SNTAGT. With 6 bases removed from V and 4 bases from J, the gap between germline ends came to 24 bases. CDR3 length: 17 amino acids. CDR3 sequence reads: CASRASNITGLSYGYTF. The CDR3 DNA sequence: TGTGCCAGCAGAGCCTCGAACATTACAGGGTTAAGCTATGGCTACACCTTC.

The chain carries TRBV15 and TRBJ1-4; D might be TRBD1 (5 bases). Trimming removed 1 base at V and 4 bases at J, with 19 bases between. CDR3 size: 18 residues. Germline CDR1 is LNHNV and CDR2 is YYDKDF (reference sequence). The CDR3 sequence is CATSRGFRTLSINEKLFF. The DNA for the CDR3 is TGTGCCACCAGCAGAGGTTTTCGGACACTCTCCATTAATGAAAAACTGTTTTTT.

This sequence joins TRBV7-2 and TRBJ2-7; the D is unclear. Germline CDR1 and CDR2: SGHTA and FQGNSA. V shed 0 bases and J shed 0 bases, with 12 bases lying between them. The CDR3 totals 16 residues. In nucleotides, the CDR3 is TGTGCCAGCAGCTTAGCGCAGCGAACCGTCTCCTACGAGCAGTACTTC. Its protein is CASSLAQRTVSYEQYF. The full variable domain, with the rest looked up from reference TRBV7-2 and TRBJ2-7, is GAGVSQSPSNKVTEKGKDVELRCDPISGHTALYWYRQSLGQGLEFLIYFQGNSAPDKSGLPSDRFSAERTGGSVSTLTIQRTQQEDSAVYLCASSLAQRTVSYEQYFGPGTRLTVT.

The chain joins TRBV5-5 to TRBJ2-7; possible D gene TRBD2, 6 bases. CDR3 length: 14 residues. V dropped 1 base and J dropped 2 bases, with 10 bases sitting between them. Germline loops: CDR1 SGHKS, CDR2 YYEKEE (reference sequence). The CDR3 nucleotides are TGTGCCAGCAGCTTGCACCGGGGGACCTACGAGCAGTACTTC. This encodes CASSLHRGTYEQYF.

The CDR3 DNA is TGTGCCAGCAGGAGGACAGGGGACACTGAAGCTTTCTTT. The encoded protein is CASRRTGDTEAFF. This rearrangement joins TRBV12-3 or TRBV12-4 to TRBJ1-1; TRBD1 matches 9 bases. J lost 3 bases, V lost 6 bases, and 2 bases had no gene match. The CDR3 covers 13 residues.

This clone was seen more than once but under ten times. The V call is TRBV18, the J call TRBJ2-7; D possibly corresponds to TRBD2 (5 bases). The CDR3 extends over 13 amino acids. From germline, CDR1 is KGHSH and CDR2 LQKENI. V dropped 6 bases and J dropped 5 bases, with 14 bases sitting between them. Written as DNA, the CDR3 is TGTGCCAGCTCCCTCCACCCGGAGGACGAGCAGTACTTC. Its protein is CASSLHPEDEQYF.

This chain uses TRBV11-2 with TRBJ1-1; possibly TRBD1 for D (5 bases). V gave up 5 bases and J gave up 4 bases, with 14 bases separating them. This CDR3 comprises 14 residues. Germline V gene data show CDR1 as SGHAT and CDR2 as FQNNGV. The CDR3 bases are TGTGCCAGCAGCCGAGGCCACAGGACCACTGAAGCTTTCTTT. It is translated as CASSRGHRTTEAFF.